This is a list of T cell receptor beta chains from one sample in a study of T cells after yellow fever vaccination. TCRdb re-called the 5' RACE reads through MiXCR, storing one row per CDR3 protein. Among approximately 550,000 distinct CDR3 sequences, under 25% were seen once, and the ten largest hold roughly an eighth. Source: PBMCs, taken 15 days after the yellow fever booster vaccination. These receptors originate from a man in his thirties or forties who received the YFV17D yellow fever vaccine. The CDR3 runs from the conserved cysteine through the conserved F or W. The D gene is left open where the match is weak. Clone size is not always given. Where it is, it says once, few, many or a class for expanded clones.

J: TRBJ2-1
V: TRBV4-1
size: few
D: NA
DNA: TGCGCCAGCAGCCTAATGAACAATGAGCAGTTCTTC
CDR3: CASSLMNNEQFF

J: TRBJ1-5
V: TRBV28
size: NA
D: NA
DNA: TGTGCCAGCAGTTCCGGGGTCCAGCCCCAGCATTTT
CDR3: CASSSGVQPQHF

J: TRBJ2-1
V: TRBV6-2/TRBV6-3
size: NA
D: TRBD2
DNA: TGTGCCAGCAGTAGGCCCGGGACTAGCGGGAGGTCCCATGAGCAGTTCTTC
CDR3: CASSRPGTSGRSHEQFF

J: TRBJ2-7
V: TRBV2
size: NA
D: TRBD2
DNA: TGTGCCAGCAGCGCGAGTCTAGCGGGATTATCCGAGCAGTACTTC
CDR3: CASSASLAGLSEQYF

J: TRBJ2-7
V: TRBV12-3/TRBV12-4
size: few
D: NA
DNA: TGTGCCAGCACCCTGGCTAGCGCACCGGGCGAGCAGTACTTC
CDR3: CASTLASAPGEQYF

J: TRBJ2-7
V: TRBV7-2
size: NA
D: TRBD2
DNA: TGTGCCAGCAGCCCGGGACTAGCGGAGGCTTACGAGCAGTACTTC
CDR3: CASSPGLAEAYEQYF

J: TRBJ2-3
V: TRBV4-1
size: NA
D: NA
DNA: TGCGCCAGCAGCCACCGTTCGGACGGGGCAGATACGCAGTATTTT
CDR3: CASSHRSDGADTQYF

J: TRBJ2-3
V: TRBV28
size: NA
D: NA
DNA: TGTGCCAGCAGCTCAGGGCGGGGCGCCACAGATACGCAGTATTTT
CDR3: CASSSGRGATDTQYF

J: TRBJ2-7
V: TRBV6-2/TRBV6-3
size: NA
D: NA
DNA: TGTGCCAGCAGTTCCCATAGTGGCGGCTACGAGCAGTACTTC
CDR3: CASSSHSGGYEQYF

J: TRBJ2-3
V: TRBV7-8
size: NA
D: NA
DNA: TGTGCCAGCAGCCATAGTTATACGCAGTATTTT
CDR3: CASSHSYTQYF

J: TRBJ2-3
V: TRBV29-1
size: NA
D: NA
DNA: TGCAGCGTCAAAACAGGGTCCAGCGCTGGAGATACGCAGTATTTT
CDR3: CSVKTGSSAGDTQYF

J: TRBJ2-1
V: TRBV7-9
size: NA
D: NA
DNA: TGTGCCAGCAGCTTAGAACCCCGACTAGTCGACAACAATGAGCAGTTCTTC
CDR3: CASSLEPRLVDNNEQFF

J: TRBJ1-1
V: TRBV4-3
size: NA
D: NA
DNA: TGCGCCAGCAGCCAAGAAAATAAGAACACTGAAGCTTTCTTT
CDR3: CASSQENKNTEAFF

J: TRBJ2-4
V: TRBV7-3
size: NA
D: NA
DNA: TGTGCCAGCAGCTTAATCTCTGGTTCGGGCATTCAGTACTTC
CDR3: CASSLISGSGIQYF

J: TRBJ1-2
V: TRBV9
size: many
D: NA
DNA: TGTGCCAGCAGCGTAGGTTTAGGGGCTCGTGGCTACACCTTC
CDR3: CASSVGLGARGYTF

J: TRBJ1-5
V: TRBV7-2
size: NA
D: NA
DNA: TGTGCCAGCAGCTATCAAGGGGAACAGCCCCAGCATTTT
CDR3: CASSYQGEQPQHF

J: TRBJ2-6
V: TRBV5-1
size: few
D: NA
DNA: TGCGCCAGCAGGACGGGGGAATCTGGGGCCAACGTCCTGACTTTC
CDR3: CASRTGESGANVLTF

J: TRBJ2-5
V: TRBV29-1
size: few
D: TRBD2
DNA: TGCAGCGCCGTCGGGAGGAAAGAGACCCAGTACTTC
CDR3: CSAVGRKETQYF

J: TRBJ2-2
V: TRBV4-2
size: NA
D: NA
DNA: TGTGCCAGCAGCCACTTCAGCCGAGGTGGCACCGGGGAGCTGTTTTTT
CDR3: CASSHFSRGGTGELFF

J: TRBJ2-1
V: TRBV6-2/TRBV6-3
size: few
D: NA
DNA: TGTGCCAGCAGTAGAGTAGCCGGAGGGCTTAATGAGCAGTTCTTC
CDR3: CASSRVAGGLNEQFF

J: TRBJ2-2
V: TRBV20-1
size: NA
D: NA
DNA: TGCAGTGCGACAAGAGGCCGGGTCACCGGGGAGCTGTTTTTT
CDR3: CSATRGRVTGELFF

J: TRBJ2-3
V: TRBV20-1
size: NA
D: NA
DNA: TGCAGTGCTAGGGTTCCAGGGGTGCCAGATACGCAGTATTTT
CDR3: CSARVPGVPDTQYF

J: TRBJ2-2
V: TRBV5-4
size: NA
D: TRBD2
DNA: TGTGCCAGCACCCGAGGGACTAGCGGGAACACCGGGGAGCTGTTTTTT
CDR3: CASTRGTSGNTGELFF

J: TRBJ2-5
V: TRBV20-1
size: few
D: TRBD1
DNA: TGCAGTGCTAGAGATGCCGACAGGGTCCAAGAGACCCAGTACTTC
CDR3: CSARDADRVQETQYF

J: TRBJ2-7
V: TRBV5-1
size: many
D: NA
DNA: TGTGCCAGCAGTTTGGGGGGCCACGAGCAGTACTTC
CDR3: CASSLGGHEQYF

J: TRBJ2-2
V: TRBV7-2
size: NA
D: NA
DNA: TGTGCCAGCAGCTTAGTTGGCAGCAACACCGGGGAGCTGTTTTTT
CDR3: CASSLVGSNTGELFF

J: TRBJ2-3
V: TRBV28
size: NA
D: TRBD2
DNA: TGTGCCAGCAGTTTCCTCCCTAGCGGGAGGTCCCCAGATACGCAGTATTTT
CDR3: CASSFLPSGRSPDTQYF

J: TRBJ2-1
V: TRBV28
size: many
D: NA
DNA: TGTGCCAGCAGTTTGCTCGACAGATACAATGAGCAGTTCTTC
CDR3: CASSLLDRYNEQFF